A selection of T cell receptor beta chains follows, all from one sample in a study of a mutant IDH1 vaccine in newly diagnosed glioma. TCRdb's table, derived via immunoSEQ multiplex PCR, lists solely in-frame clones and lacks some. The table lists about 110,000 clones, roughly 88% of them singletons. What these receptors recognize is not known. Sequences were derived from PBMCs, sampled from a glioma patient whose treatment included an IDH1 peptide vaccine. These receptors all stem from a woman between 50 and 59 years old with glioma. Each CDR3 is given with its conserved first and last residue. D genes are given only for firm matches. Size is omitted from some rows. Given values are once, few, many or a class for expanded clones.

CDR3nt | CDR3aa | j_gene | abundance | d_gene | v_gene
TGTGCCAGCAGCTTGGCGCAACTCCAGTGGAAGAAAGCTAACTATGGCTACACCTTC | CASSLAQLQWKKANYGYTF | TRBJ1-2 | NA | NA | TRBV5-5
TGTGCCAGCAGTGTTAAGGGACCCTACGAGCAGTACTTC | CASSVKGPYEQYF | TRBJ2-7 | NA | NA | TRBV2
TGCGCCAGCAGCCCGGAAGGGGGCGCGGATGGCTACACCTTC | CASSPEGGADGYTF | TRBJ1-2 | NA | TRBD1 | TRBV5-1
TGTGCCACCAGCAGAAGACAGGGCTATAGCGGGAGCTCGACCTACGAGCAGTACTTC | CATSRRQGYSGSSTYEQYF | TRBJ2-7 | few | TRBD2 | TRBV15
TGTGCCAGCAGTGATGGGACAGGGGTCTACACAGATACGCAGTATTTT | CASSDGTGVYTDTQYF | TRBJ2-3 | NA | TRBD1 | TRBV6-1
TGTGCCTGGAGTGCTCAGGAGGTTGATTCACCCCTCCACTTT | CAWSAQEVDSPLHF | TRBJ1-6 | once | NA | TRBV30
TGTGCCAGCAGCCTACAGGGGACCGTAAGCACAGATACGCAGTATTTT | CASSLQGTVSTDTQYF | TRBJ2-3 | NA | TRBD1 | TRBV7-3
TGTGCCAGCGGGACTAGGACGAAAGAGACCCAGTACTTC | CASGTRTKETQYF | TRBJ2-5 | NA | TRBD2 | TRBV19
TGTGCCAGCAGCTTGAGCGGGAGGGCCTCCTACGAGCAGTACTTC | CASSLSGRASYEQYF | TRBJ2-7 | NA | TRBD2 | TRBV5-5
TGCGCCAGCAGTCGCTATACAGGGTCCCACACTGAAGCTTTCTTT | CASSRYTGSHTEAFF | TRBJ1-1 | NA | NA | TRBV23-1
TGTGCCAGCAGCTTAGAGGACTCTGGGGCCAACGTCCTGACTTTC | CASSLEDSGANVLTF | TRBJ2-6 | NA | NA | TRBV11-2
TGTGCCATCAGTTTACAGGGCGGGACTGAAGCTTTCTTT | CAISLQGGTEAFF | TRBJ1-1 | NA | NA | TRBV10-3
TGTGCCAGCAGCTCGTACAGGGCCGGCACCGGGGAGCTGTTTTTT | CASSSYRAGTGELFF | TRBJ2-2 | NA | NA | TRBV7-9
TGTGCCAGCAGCGTAGCGACAGTGATGGCAGAGACCCAGTACTTC | CASSVATVMAETQYF | TRBJ2-5 | few | NA | TRBV9
TGTGCCCTCGCCGGACAGGGCGGGGGGGAGCTGTTTTTT | CALAGQGGGELFF | TRBJ2-2 | NA | TRBD1 | TRBV6-1
TGTGCCAGCAGCTCGACTAGCGGGCGCGCCTACAATGAGCAGTTCTTC | CASSSTSGRAYNEQFF | TRBJ2-1 | NA | TRBD2 | TRBV7-9
TGTGCCAGCAGTTCTAAAGAGGGCAGGGCCGAGGAAAAACTGTTTTTT | CASSSKEGRAEEKLFF | TRBJ1-4 | once | NA | TRBV28
TGTGCCAGCAGCGTAGCTGCAGATAACACTGAAGCTTTCTTT | CASSVAADNTEAFF | TRBJ1-1 | NA | NA | TRBV9
TGCGCCAGCAGCATTACAGGGAAGGGCAACCCCAAAAACATTCAGTACTTC | CASSITGKGNPKNIQYF | TRBJ2-4 | NA | NA | TRBV5-1
TGTGCCAGCAGCCCAGGGAAAGCTTACGAGCAGTACTTC | CASSPGKAYEQYF | TRBJ2-7 | NA | NA | TRBV7-9
TGTGCCAGCAGCTTAGGACAGGGCCCATCTGATGGCTACACCTTC | CASSLGQGPSDGYTF | TRBJ1-2 | NA | TRBD1 | TRBV7-6
TGCGCCAGCAGCTTGGTGGGGCTTCAAGAGACCCAGTACTTC | CASSLVGLQETQYF | TRBJ2-5 | NA | NA | TRBV5-1
TGTGCCAGCAGCTCTACAGGGCTCCCGAACACCGGGGAGCTGTTTTTT | CASSSTGLPNTGELFF | TRBJ2-2 | NA | NA | TRBV7-8
TGTGCCACCCAAGACAGGCCGGGGTACGAGCAGTACTTC | CATQDRPGYEQYF | TRBJ2-7 | NA | NA | TRBV10-3
TGTGCCAGCCGGGGAAGGCGCAGCTACAATGAGCAGTTCTTC | CASRGRRSYNEQFF | TRBJ2-1 | once | NA | TRBV6-5
TGTGCCAGCAGTTTATCCCGGGACCAAAAAAAGCTGTTTTTT | CASSLSRDQKKLFF | TRBJ2-2 | NA | NA | TRBV27
TGTGCCTGGAGCCGACCGGGACCCCCTAATCAGCCCCAGCATTTT | CAWSRPGPPNQPQHF | TRBJ1-5 | NA | NA | TRBV30
TGTGCCTGGAGATTCGACATAGACAATTCACCCCTCCACTTT | CAWRFDIDNSPLHF | TRBJ1-6 | once | NA | TRBV30
TGCAGCGTTAGGACAGCTAGCAATCAGCCCCAGCATTTT | CSVRTASNQPQHF | TRBJ1-5 | few | NA | TRBV29-1
TGTGCCAGCAGTGGCCAAGAGACCCAGTACTTC | CASSGQETQYF | TRBJ2-5 | NA | NA | TRBV6-6
TGTGCCAGCAGTGGCAGGGTCCTCGTCGAGCAGTACTTC | CASSGRVLVEQYF | TRBJ2-7 | NA | NA | TRBV28
TGTGCCAGCAGTCAAGGACAGGGAGAGACCCAGTACTTC | CASSQGQGETQYF | TRBJ2-5 | NA | TRBD1 | TRBV28
TGTGCCAGCAGTACTGCACCGGGACTTGGAGAGACCCAGTACTTC | CASSTAPGLGETQYF | TRBJ2-5 | NA | NA | TRBV7-3
TGTGCCAGCAGCGTAGGAGACAGGCCCTCCTACGAGCAGTACTTC | CASSVGDRPSYEQYF | TRBJ2-7 | NA | NA | TRBV9
TGTGCCAGCAGCTTAGCCCAACTTGAGCAGTACTTC | CASSLAQLEQYF | TRBJ2-7 | NA | NA | TRBV7-9
TGTGCCAGCAGCTCTAGACAGGGGATGAACACTGAAGCTTTCTTT | CASSSRQGMNTEAFF | TRBJ1-1 | NA | TRBD1 | TRBV9
TGCGCCAGCAGCCCGGGACTCCAAGAGACCCAGTACTTC | CASSPGLQETQYF | TRBJ2-5 | once | NA | TRBV10-1
TGCGCCAGCAGCACGGACCGGGAGCTGTTTTTT | CASSTDRELFF | TRBJ2-2 | NA | NA | TRBV5-1
TGCGCCACCGGGAGGTTGATGGACAATGAGCAGTTCTTC | CATGRLMDNEQFF | TRBJ2-1 | NA | TRBD2 | TRBV4-1
TGTGCCACCAGCAGAGTGGACAGGGGGTACACGCAGTATTTT | CATSRVDRGYTQYF | TRBJ2-3 | few | TRBD1 | TRBV15
TGTGCCAGCAGCCGGACTAGCAATGAGCAGTTCTTC | CASSRTSNEQFF | TRBJ2-1 | NA | TRBD2 | TRBV13
TGTGCCAGCAGCTTAAACGGACAAAGCGATGAGCAGTTCTTC | CASSLNGQSDEQFF | TRBJ2-1 | NA | NA | TRBV7-9
TGTGCCAGCAGCCCCCGAAGGGGGAGGAACTCCTACGAGCAGTACTTC | CASSPRRGRNSYEQYF | TRBJ2-7 | once | NA | TRBV7-8
TGTGCCAGCAGAATAGCCCTCGAGCAGTTCTTC | CASRIALEQFF | TRBJ2-1 | NA | NA | TRBV27
TGTGCCAGCAGCTTAGAAGTGGTTCCGTCCTACGAGCAGTACTTC | CASSLEVVPSYEQYF | TRBJ2-7 | NA | NA | TRBV11-2
TGTGCCTGGAGTGTGAAGGGTGGCACTGAAGCTTTCTTT | CAWSVKGGTEAFF | TRBJ1-1 | NA | NA | TRBV30
TGTGCCTGGAGTTTTGGGGACTACGAGCAGTACTTC | CAWSFGDYEQYF | TRBJ2-7 | NA | NA | TRBV30
TGTGCCAGCCAACTGGGACTACGCGCTTTCTTT | CASQLGLRAFF | TRBJ1-1 | NA | NA | TRBV19